Listed here is a single T cell receptor (beta chain). The data were obtained in a study of blood T cell repertoires in COVID-19. At the level of the study: The study drew acute and convalescent COVID-19 samples from the United States, Italy and Spain. Sources were T cells, B-cell-depleted T cells, or PBMCs; the material itself was cDNA or gDNA.

The V gene's germline CDR1 is SNHLY and CDR2 FYNNEI. With 1 base removed from V and 3 bases from J, the gap between germline ends came to 16 bases. The CDR3 consists of 16 residues. In the original processing: Amplified reference gene primers provided the basis for estimating nucleated cell counts. This table comes from immunoSEQ multiplex PCR, and its TCRdb copy is limited to in-frame clones, with some not included. D and trimming were read from the DNA, whereas the V and J calls and clone size are those reported in that table. The repertoire consists of 98,000 or so clones, with around 84% occurring once and the leading ten covering 10% to 15%.

Sequencing was performed on peripheral blood. The V call is TRBV2, the J call TRBJ2-7, with D perhaps TRBD1 (6 bases). This clonotype was obtained from a woman aged 60-75 years in a cohort sampled during active or convalescent COVID-19. The CDR3 is CASSEVMGQGGYEQYF. CDR3 bases: TGTGCCAGCAGTGAAGTGATGGGGCAAGGGGGCTACGAGCAGTACTTC.